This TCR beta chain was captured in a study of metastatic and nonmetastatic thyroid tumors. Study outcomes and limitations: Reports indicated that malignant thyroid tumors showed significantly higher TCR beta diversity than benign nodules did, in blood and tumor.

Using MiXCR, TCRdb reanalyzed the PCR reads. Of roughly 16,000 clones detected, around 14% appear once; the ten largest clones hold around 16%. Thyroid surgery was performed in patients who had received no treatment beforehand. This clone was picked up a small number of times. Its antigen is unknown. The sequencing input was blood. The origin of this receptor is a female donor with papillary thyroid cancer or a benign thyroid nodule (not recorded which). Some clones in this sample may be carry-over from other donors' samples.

The CDR3 region is CASRGRLYNNSPLHF. Here the CDR3 DNA reads TGTGCCAGCAGGGGGAGATTATATAATAATTCACCCCTCCACTTT. J is TRBJ1-6 and V is TRBV6-9, with no clear D. V was clipped by 6 bases and J by 5 bases, with 14 bases between them. CDR1 and CDR2 from the germline V gene are MNHGY and SVAAGI. This CDR3 has 15 residues.